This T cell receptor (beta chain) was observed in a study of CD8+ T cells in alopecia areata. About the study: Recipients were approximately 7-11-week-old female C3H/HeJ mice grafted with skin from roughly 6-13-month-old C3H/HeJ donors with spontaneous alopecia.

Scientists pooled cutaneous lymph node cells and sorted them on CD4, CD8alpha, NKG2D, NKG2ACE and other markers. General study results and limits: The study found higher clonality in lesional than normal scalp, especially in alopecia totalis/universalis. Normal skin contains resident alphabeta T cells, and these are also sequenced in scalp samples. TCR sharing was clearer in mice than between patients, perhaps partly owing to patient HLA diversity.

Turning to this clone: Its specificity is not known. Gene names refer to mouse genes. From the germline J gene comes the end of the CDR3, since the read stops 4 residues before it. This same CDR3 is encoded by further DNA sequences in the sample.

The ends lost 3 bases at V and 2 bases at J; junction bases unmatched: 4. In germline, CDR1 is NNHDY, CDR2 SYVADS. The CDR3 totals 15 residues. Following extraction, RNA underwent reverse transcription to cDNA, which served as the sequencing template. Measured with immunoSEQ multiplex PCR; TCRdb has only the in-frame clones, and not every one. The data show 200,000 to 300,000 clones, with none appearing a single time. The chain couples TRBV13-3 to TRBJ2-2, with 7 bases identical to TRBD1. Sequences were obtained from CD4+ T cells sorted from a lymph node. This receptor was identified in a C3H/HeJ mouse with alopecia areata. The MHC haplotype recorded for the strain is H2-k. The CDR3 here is CASSGPGQNTGQLYF. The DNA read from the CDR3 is TGTGCCAGCAGTGGTCCGGGACAGAACACCGGG.